The 7 T cell receptor beta chains reported below all come from one sample, sequenced in a study of blood T cell repertoires in COVID-19. TCRdb's copy holds only in-frame clones and misses some; the assay was immunoSEQ multiplex PCR. The table records fewer than 400,000 clones, 89% of them present only once. The sample taken for sequencing was PBMCs or T cells enriched from blood (not recorded which). The receptors originated from a man in his sixties who had recovered from COVID-19.

The chain joins TRBV10-3 to TRBJ2-1; 13 nucleotides match TRBD2. The CDR3 totals 13 residues. V lost 9 bases to trimming and J lost 13 bases; unmatched junction nucleotides: 9. Per the germline V gene, CDR1 is ENHRY and CDR2 is SYGVKD. CDR3 region: CAMAGLAGNEQFF. The CDR3 coding sequence is TGTGCCATGGCGGGACTAGCGGGAAACGAACAGTTCTTC.

In DNA, the CDR3 is TGTGCCACCAGTGAAGACAGGGGGCCATACGAGCAGTACTTC. This codes for CATSEDRGPYEQYF. The V call is TRBV24-1, the J call TRBJ2-7, with 10 bases fitting TRBD1. CDR1 is KGHDR, CDR2 SFDVKD, per germline. CDR3 length: 14 residues. Trimming at V came to 4 bases and at J to 4 bases, leaving 3 bases not matched to a gene.

V gene TRBV6-5 combines with J gene TRBJ1-2; no clear D gene. V was cut by 0 bases and J by 6 bases, with 11 bases left in between. The CDR3 totals 14 residues. CDR1 and CDR2 from the germline V gene are MNHEY and SVGAGI. Here the CDR3 DNA reads TGTGCCAGCAGTTACTCGAATTTGGAGGATGGCTACACCTTC. It codes for CASSYSNLEDGYTF.

This chain connects TRBV7-2 to TRBJ2-1, with 8 bases identical to TRBD2. V shed 5 bases, J shed 0 bases, and the junction held 12 bases outside the gene matches. Germline V gene data show CDR1 as SGHTA and CDR2 as FQGNSA. The CDR3 is 18 amino acids. CDR3 region: CASSGEFSGKSSYNEQFF. Here the CDR3 DNA reads TGTGCCAGCAGCGGTGAATTTAGCGGGAAGAGCTCCTACAATGAGCAGTTCTTC.

This clone was recorded once. In nucleotides, the CDR3 is TGTGCCAGCAGCTCTCAAGGGGGGGGTAATGAAAAACTGTTTTTT. Protein: CASSSQGGGNEKLFF. This sequence joins TRBV2 and TRBJ1-4; maybe TRBD1 (6 bases). Germline V gene sequence: CDR1 SNHLY, CDR2 FYNNEI. The CDR3 spans 15 residues. The germline V and J ends were trimmed by 6 bases and 4 bases, with 15 bases remaining between them.

The J gene is TRBJ2-7, the V gene TRBV27; 9 bases map to TRBD1. Per germline, CDR1 MNHEY and CDR2 SMNVEV (reference sequence). V shed 7 bases, J shed 6 bases, and the junction held 16 bases outside the gene matches. CDR3 length: 16 amino acids. The CDR3 DNA follows: TGTGCCAGCATTCCCACCGGGGCCGGGACAGGGTTCGAGCAGTACTTC. This gives the protein CASIPTGAGTGFEQYF.

V gene TRBV6-5 combines with J gene TRBJ1-6; no firm D call. Trimming left V 6 bases short and J 1 base short, with 4 bases between. This CDR3 has 13 residues. Per germline, CDR1 MNHEY and CDR2 SVGAGI. The DNA of the CDR3 is TGTGCCAGCAGCCCATCCTATAATTCACCCCTCCACTTT. Its translation is CASSPSYNSPLHF.